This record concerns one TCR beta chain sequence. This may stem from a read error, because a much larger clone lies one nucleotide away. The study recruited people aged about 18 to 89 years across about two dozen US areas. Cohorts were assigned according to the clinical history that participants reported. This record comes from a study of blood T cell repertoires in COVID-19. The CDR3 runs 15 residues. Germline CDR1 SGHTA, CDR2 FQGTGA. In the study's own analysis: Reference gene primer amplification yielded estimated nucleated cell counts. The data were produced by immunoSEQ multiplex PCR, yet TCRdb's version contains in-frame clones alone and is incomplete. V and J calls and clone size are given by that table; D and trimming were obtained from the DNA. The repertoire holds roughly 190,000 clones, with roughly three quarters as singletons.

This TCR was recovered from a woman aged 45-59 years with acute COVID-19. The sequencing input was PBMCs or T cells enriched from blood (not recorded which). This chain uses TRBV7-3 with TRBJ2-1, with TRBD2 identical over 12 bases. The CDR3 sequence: CASSLTSGGYNEQFF. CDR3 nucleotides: TGTGCCAGCAGCCTAACTAGCGGGGGGTACAATGAGCAGTTCTTC. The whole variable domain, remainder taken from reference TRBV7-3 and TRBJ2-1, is GAGVSQTPSNKVTEKGKYVELRCDPISGHTALYWYRQSLGQGPEFLIYFQGTGAADDSGLPNDRFFAVRPEGSVSTLKIQRTERGDSAVYLCASSLTSGGYNEQFFGPGTRLTVL.